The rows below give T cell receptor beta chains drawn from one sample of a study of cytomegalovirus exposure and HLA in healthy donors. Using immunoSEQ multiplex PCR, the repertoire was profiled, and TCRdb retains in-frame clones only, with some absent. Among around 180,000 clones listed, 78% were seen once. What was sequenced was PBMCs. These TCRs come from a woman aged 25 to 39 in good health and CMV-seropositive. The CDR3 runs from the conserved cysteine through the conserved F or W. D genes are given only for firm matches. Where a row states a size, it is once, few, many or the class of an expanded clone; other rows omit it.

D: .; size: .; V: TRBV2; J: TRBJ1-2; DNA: TGTGCCAGCATGAGGGCCTATGGCTACACCTTC; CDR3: CASMRAYGYTF
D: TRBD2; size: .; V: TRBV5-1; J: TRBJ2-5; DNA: TGCGCCAGCAGCTTCCTCTTGACTAGCGGGAGAAGCGAGACCCAGTACTTC; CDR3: CASSFLLTSGRSETQYF
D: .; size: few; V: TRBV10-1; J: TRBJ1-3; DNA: TGCGCCAGCAGTGAGTCCCGGTCAGGAAACACCATATATTTT; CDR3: CASSESRSGNTIYF
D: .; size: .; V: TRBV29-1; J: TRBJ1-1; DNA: TGCAGCGGCGTGACTGTAGCGGGAGCTTTCTTT; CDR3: CSGVTVAGAFF
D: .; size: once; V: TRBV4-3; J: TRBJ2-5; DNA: TGCGCCAGCAGCCAAATCGGAGGGCTAATGGCAGAGACCCAGTACTTC; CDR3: CASSQIGGLMAETQYF
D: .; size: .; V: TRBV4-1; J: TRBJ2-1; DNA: TGCGCCAGCAGCCAAGGTGCTCAGAGGCTGGATGAGCAGTTCTTC; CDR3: CASSQGAQRLDEQFF
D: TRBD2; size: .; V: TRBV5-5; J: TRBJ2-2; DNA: TGTGCCAGCAGCTTGGAGCCTAGCGGGAGAACCGGGGAGCTGTTTTTT; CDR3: CASSLEPSGRTGELFF
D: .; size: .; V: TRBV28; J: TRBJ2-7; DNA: TGTGCCAGCAGTTTATTGGAATCTAGCTCCTACGAGCAGTACTTC; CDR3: CASSLLESSSYEQYF
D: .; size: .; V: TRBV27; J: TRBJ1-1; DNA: TGTGCCAGCATGGGGGGAATGAACACTGAAGCTTTCTTT; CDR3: CASMGGMNTEAFF
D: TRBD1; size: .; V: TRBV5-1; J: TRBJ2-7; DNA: TGCGCCAGCAGCCGCGGACAGGTAAACTACGAGCAGTACTTC; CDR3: CASSRGQVNYEQYF
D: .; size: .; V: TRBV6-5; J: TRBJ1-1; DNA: TGTGCCAGACGGAGTAACACTGAAGCTTTCTTT; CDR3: CARRSNTEAFF
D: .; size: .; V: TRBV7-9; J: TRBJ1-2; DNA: TGTGCCAGCAGCTTACCGATTTTAGCTAACTATGGCTACACCTTC; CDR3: CASSLPILANYGYTF
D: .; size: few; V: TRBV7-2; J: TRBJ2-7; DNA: TGTGCCAGCAGCTTTCCGTTCCGGGAGCAGTACTTC; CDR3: CASSFPFREQYF
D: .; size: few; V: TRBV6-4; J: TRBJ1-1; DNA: TGTGCCAGCAGTGCTGATTTTTATGGCAGTGAAGCTTTCTTT; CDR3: CASSADFYGSEAFF
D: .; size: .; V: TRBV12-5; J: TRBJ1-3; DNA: TGTGCTAGTGGCCGCGGACAGGGAAACACCATATATTTT; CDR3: CASGRGQGNTIYF
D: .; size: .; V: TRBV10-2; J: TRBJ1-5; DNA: TGCGCCAGCAGTGATATCGTTGGGACAAATCAGCCCCAGCATTTT; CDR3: CASSDIVGTNQPQHF
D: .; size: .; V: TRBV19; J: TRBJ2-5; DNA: TGTGCCAGTAGTCCGGACAGCGTTCAAGAGACCCAGTACTTC; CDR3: CASSPDSVQETQYF
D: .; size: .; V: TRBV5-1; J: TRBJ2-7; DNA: TGCGCCAGCAGCTTGACAGAAACCTACGAGCAGTACTTC; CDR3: CASSLTETYEQYF
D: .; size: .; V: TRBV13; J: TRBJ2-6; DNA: TGTGCCAGCAGCCCGGGGGACAGCCTCTCTGGGGCCAACGTCCTGACTTTC; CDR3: CASSPGDSLSGANVLTF
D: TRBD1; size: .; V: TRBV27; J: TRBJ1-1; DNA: TGTGCCAGCAGTTTATTTTTTCCCCTTATACAGGGGAAAACTATGAACACTGAAGCTTTCTTT; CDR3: CASSLFFPLIQGKTMNTEAFF
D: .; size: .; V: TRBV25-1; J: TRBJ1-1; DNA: TGTGCCAGCAGTGGTCCCGGGATCCCCGGTATGAACACTGAAGCTTTCTTT; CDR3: CASSGPGIPGMNTEAFF
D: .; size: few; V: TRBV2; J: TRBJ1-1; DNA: TGTGCCAGCACCCCCCCTGACGGGACTGAAGCTTTCTTT; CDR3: CASTPPDGTEAFF
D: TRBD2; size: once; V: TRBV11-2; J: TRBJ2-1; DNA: TGTGCCAGCAGCTTTTCTAGCGGGACCCGAACCTACAATGAGCAGTTCTTC; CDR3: CASSFSSGTRTYNEQFF
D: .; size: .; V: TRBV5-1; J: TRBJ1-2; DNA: TGCGCCAGCAGCTTGAACGTGGCAGACTATGGCTACACCTTC; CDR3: CASSLNVADYGYTF
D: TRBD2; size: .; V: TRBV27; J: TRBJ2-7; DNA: TGTGCCAGCTGCACCCTAGCGGGAGGGTACGAGCAGTACTTC; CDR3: CASCTLAGGYEQYF
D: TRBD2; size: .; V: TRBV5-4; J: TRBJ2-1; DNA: TGTGCCAGCAGCTTGGGTGGCGGGAGGGCCGGTGAGCAGTTCTTC; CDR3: CASSLGGGRAGEQFF
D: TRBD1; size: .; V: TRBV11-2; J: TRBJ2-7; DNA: TGTGCCAGCAGCTTTCCCCGGGACAGGGACTTCTCCTACGAGCAGTACTTC; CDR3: CASSFPRDRDFSYEQYF
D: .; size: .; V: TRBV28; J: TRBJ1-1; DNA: TGTGCCAGCAGCCCCCTGCGGGTGAACACTGAAGCTTTCTTT; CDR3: CASSPLRVNTEAFF
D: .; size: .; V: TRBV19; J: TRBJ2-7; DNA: TGTGCCAGTAGTAGGGGCAGCTCCTACGAGCAGTACTTC; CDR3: CASSRGSSYEQYF
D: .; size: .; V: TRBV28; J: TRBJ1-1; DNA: TGTGCCAGCGCGCGGTCGGGGAGCTACACTGAAGCTTTCTTT; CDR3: CASARSGSYTEAFF
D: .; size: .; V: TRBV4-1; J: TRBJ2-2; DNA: TGCGCCAGCAGCCAATTTAGGGGATCGGGTACCGGGGAGCTGTTTTTT; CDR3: CASSQFRGSGTGELFF
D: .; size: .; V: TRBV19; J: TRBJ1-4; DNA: TGTGCCAGTAGTCCCTCCATACAGGGTACCGTCGAAAAACTGTTTTTT; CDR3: CASSPSIQGTVEKLFF
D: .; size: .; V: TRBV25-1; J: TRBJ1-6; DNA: TGTGCCAGCAGTGATACAGGGAGAAATAATTCACCCCTCCACTTT; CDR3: CASSDTGRNNSPLHF